The rows below give T cell receptor beta chains drawn from one sample of a study of OX40 agonist ivuxolimab in advanced cancers. Repertoires were generated with immunoSEQ multiplex PCR, while TCRdb's copy carries only in-frame clones and drops some. The data contain over 80,000 clones, approximately 87% of them singletons. The sample here was CD4+ or CD8+ T cells sorted from blood, taken in a trial of the OX40 agonist ivuxolimab. Source of these receptors: an adult with an advanced solid tumor such as melanoma, head and neck, liver or kidney cancer. Each CDR3 is given with its conserved first and last residue. Fields, in order: clone size, V gene, D gene, CDR3 length, J gene, CDR3 DNA, CDR3 protein. A D gene is named only where the DNA matches it firmly. The size entry is marked missing in some rows and otherwise reads once, few, many or a size class.

-	TRBV5-1	TRBD1	13	TRBJ2-7	TGCGCCAGCAGCTTGGAAGGACAGGGTCTACGGTACTTC	CASSLEGQGLRYF
-	TRBV7-2	TRBD1	14	TRBJ1-2	TGTGCCAGCAGCTCCGGGACAGGGGGACAAGGCTACACCTTC	CASSSGTGGQGYTF
-	TRBV5-1	-	17	TRBJ2-2	TGCGCCAGCAGCTTGGGTGGCTTTAGCGGGAACACCGGGGAGCTGTTTTTT	CASSLGGFSGNTGELFF
-	TRBV2	-	13	TRBJ2-1	TGTGCCAGCAGTGTTCTAGCTTACGATGAGCAGTTCTTC	CASSVLAYDEQFF
-	TRBV7-2	TRBD2	15	TRBJ2-2	TGTGCCAGCAGCTCGGGACTAGCGGGGGAACGGGAGCTGTTTTTT	CASSSGLAGERELFF
-	TRBV6-1	TRBD1	15	TRBJ2-7	TGTGCCAGCAGTCCTAAGCCGGGACAGGGATACGAGCAGTACTTC	CASSPKPGQGYEQYF
-	TRBV7-2	-	13	TRBJ2-2	TGTGCCAGCAGCTTAGATGGGGTCGGGGAGCTGTTTTTT	CASSLDGVGELFF
-	TRBV7-2	TRBD2	14	TRBJ2-7	TGTGCCAGCACCCCGGGAGGCGGCGCCTACGAGCAGTACTTC	CASTPGGGAYEQYF
few	TRBV6-1	TRBD1	15	TRBJ1-1	TGTGCCAGCAGTCCCCAACAGGGGATGAACACTGAAGCTTTCTTT	CASSPQQGMNTEAFF
-	TRBV5-5	-	14	TRBJ1-4	TGTGCCAGCAGTCCGGCCCCAACTAATGAAAAACTGTTTTTT	CASSPAPTNEKLFF
-	TRBV5-1	-	13	TRBJ1-6	TGCGCCAGCAGCTCCGGACAAAATTCACCCCTCCACTTT	CASSSGQNSPLHF
-	TRBV5-4	-	15	TRBJ2-3	TGTGCCAGCAGCCAACCCGGACTCACCACAGATACGCAGTATTTT	CASSQPGLTTDTQYF
-	TRBV27	-	14	TRBJ1-1	TGTGCCAGCAGTCGGTGGGGGTTGAACACTGAAGCTTTCTTT	CASSRWGLNTEAFF
-	TRBV7-2	-	12	TRBJ2-7	TGTGCCAGCAGCTTTCAGGGATACGAGCAGTACTTC	CASSFQGYEQYF
few	TRBV5-1	-	11	TRBJ2-1	TGCGCCAGCAGCTTGCTCAATGAGCAGTTCTTC	CASSLLNEQFF
-	TRBV7-2	-	16	TRBJ2-1	TGTGCCAGCAGCTTAGTGGGGTGGGGGACGGGCAATGAGCAGTTCTTC	CASSLVGWGTGNEQFF
once	TRBV27	TRBD1	15	TRBJ2-2	TGTGCCAGCAGTTACGAACAGGGGGTCGCCGGGGAGCTGTTTTTT	CASSYEQGVAGELFF
-	TRBV9	-	15	TRBJ2-3	TGTGCCAGCAGCACGCGGACTCTTAGCACAGATACGCAGTATTTT	CASSTRTLSTDTQYF
once	TRBV7-2	-	15	TRBJ2-6	TGTGCCAGCAGCCGGACCGCGCGGTGGGCCAACGTCCTGACTTTC	CASSRTARWANVLTF
-	TRBV5-1	TRBD1	14	TRBJ2-3	TGCGCCAGCAACTCACAGGGGGTAGCAGATACGCAGTATTTT	CASNSQGVADTQYF
-	TRBV5-1	-	14	TRBJ1-3	TGCGCCAGCAGCGCGGGAGTCCTCGGAAACACCATATATTTT	CASSAGVLGNTIYF
once	TRBV19	-	16	TRBJ2-2	TGTGCCAGTAGAACGATGACAAACGCGAACACCGGGGAGCTGTTTTTT	CASRTMTNANTGELFF
-	TRBV27	-	13	TRBJ2-3	TGTGCCAGCAGTTTAACGCTAGCAGATACGCAGTATTTT	CASSLTLADTQYF
-	TRBV7-9	-	13	TRBJ2-1	TGTGCCAGCAGCGCAGCCGGCTTTGGTGAGCAGTTCTTC	CASSAAGFGEQFF
-	TRBV5-1	-	12	TRBJ2-7	TGCGCCAGCAGCTTGGGAGGAACTGGGCAGTACTTC	CASSLGGTGQYF
-	TRBV7-8	TRBD1	13	TRBJ2-7	TGTGCCAGCAGCTGGACAGGGAGGCACGAGCAGTACTTC	CASSWTGRHEQYF
-	TRBV11-1	-	14	TRBJ2-5	TGTGCCAGCAGCTTAGACCTGCACCAAGAGACCCAGTACTTC	CASSLDLHQETQYF
-	TRBV19	TRBD1	14	TRBJ2-2	TGTGCCACCAGGACAGGGGCGCGCACCGGGGAGCTGTTTTTT	CATRTGARTGELFF
once	TRBV9	-	13	TRBJ1-1	TGTGCCAGCAGCGTAACCCTGGGGACTGAAGCTTTCTTT	CASSVTLGTEAFF
-	TRBV5-1	TRBD2	18	TRBJ2-5	TGCGCCAGCAGCTTGCCTAAAGGACTAGCGGGGGGACAAGAGACCCAGTACTTC	CASSLPKGLAGGQETQYF
-	TRBV20-1	TRBD2	11	TRBJ2-7	TGCAGTGCTCAGACTAGCGGCGAGCAGTACTTC	CSAQTSGEQYF
once	TRBV5-1	-	15	TRBJ1-3	TGCGCCAGCAGCCGCGGGACGGATTCTGGAAACACCATATATTTT	CASSRGTDSGNTIYF
-	TRBV6-5	-	15	TRBJ1-1	TGTGCCAGCAGTTCCGCGGGGAGGGTTAACACTGAAGCTTTCTTT	CASSSAGRVNTEAFF
-	TRBV12-5	TRBD1	17	TRBJ2-7	TGTGCTAGTGGTTTTATGGGGACAGCCTATGACTCCTACGAGCAGTACTTC	CASGFMGTAYDSYEQYF
-	TRBV10-3	TRBD1	15	TRBJ2-3	TGTGCCATCAGTGAAGGGACAGGGGGAACAGATACGCAGTATTTT	CAISEGTGGTDTQYF
few	TRBV13	-	12	TRBJ1-2	TGTGCCAGCAGCTTAGAGGGATTCGGCTACACCTTC	CASSLEGFGYTF
-	TRBV5-6	-	13	TRBJ2-2	TGTGCCAGCAGTCGGGACGTGGCCGGGGAGCTGTTTTTT	CASSRDVAGELFF
-	TRBV7-2	-	11	TRBJ1-2	TGTGCCAGCAGCCCCACAACAGGCTACACCTTC	CASSPTTGYTF
-	TRBV7-3	-	13	TRBJ1-4	TGTGCCAGCAGCTTAACCGGCGGAGAAAAACTGTTTTTT	CASSLTGGEKLFF
-	TRBV11-2	-	14	TRBJ2-5	TGTGCCAGCAGCTTGGGCGGGACACCTACGAGGCAGTACTTC	CASSLGGTPTRQYF
-	TRBV19	-	15	TRBJ1-2	TGTGCCAGTAGTATGGGGCGACAGCTTAACTATGGCTACACCTTC	CASSMGRQLNYGYTF
-	TRBV5-1	-	16	TRBJ2-4	TGCGCCAGCAGCTTGGAAGGGCACAGGGCTAAAAACATTCAGTACTTC	CASSLEGHRAKNIQYF
-	TRBV10-2	-	14	TRBJ1-2	TGCGCCAGCAGGCAGACTGACACTAACTATGGCTACACCTTC	CASRQTDTNYGYTF
-	TRBV7-2	-	15	TRBJ1-6	TGTGCCAGCAGCTTAGCGGGCGGCGCGGGGCCACCCCTCCACTTT	CASSLAGGAGPPLHF
-	TRBV4-1	-	16	TRBJ1-2	TGCGCCAGCAGCCAAAACATTCCGGGCCAGATATATGGCTACACCTTC	CASSQNIPGQIYGYTF
-	TRBV25-1	-	14	TRBJ2-3	TGTGCCAGCAGTGCGCCTGGGTCAACAGATACGCAGTATTTT	CASSAPGSTDTQYF
once	TRBV5-1	TRBD1	15	TRBJ1-2	TGCGCCAGCAGCTCGGGCGGGACAGCTAACTATGGCTACACCTTC	CASSSGGTANYGYTF
-	TRBV5-1	TRBD1	14	TRBJ2-1	TGCGCCAGCAGCCTGGGACAGGGGGCGAATGAGCAGTTCTTC	CASSLGQGANEQFF
-	TRBV19	-	14	TRBJ2-7	TGTGCCAGTAGTATAAAAGGACAGTCCAACGAGCAGTACTTC	CASSIKGQSNEQYF
few	TRBV27	-	13	TRBJ1-6	TGTGCCAGCAGTATGAACGGCGAAATCGACCTCCACTTT	CASSMNGEIDLHF
-	TRBV2	-	13	TRBJ1-4	TGTGCCAGCAGTGGACAGGATGGAGAAAAACTGTTTTTT	CASSGQDGEKLFF
-	TRBV5-4	TRBD2	16	TRBJ2-7	TGTGCCAGCAGCCCCCCCACTAGCGGGGGGTCCTACGAGCAGTACTTC	CASSPPTSGGSYEQYF
-	TRBV18	-	17	TRBJ2-2	TGTGCCAGCTCACCATGGGAGAAGGGCTCGAACACCGGGGAGCTGTTTTTT	CASSPWEKGSNTGELFF